This T cell receptor beta chain was captured in a study of long-term antiretroviral therapy in people with HIV. Study observations and caveats: For ART adherence, viral resistance and therapy changes, no data were available.

Remarks on this clone: The target antigen is unknown.

Survey level was the resolution at which the v3.0 immunoSEQ assay ran. Clones were sequenced by immunoSEQ multiplex PCR, and TCRdb holds only the in-frame ones, with some missing. The sample has roughly 20,000 clones, 84% seen once; the top ten hold around 3.1%. Germline V gene lookup returns CDR1 SGHNT and CDR2 YYREEE (reference sequence). The CDR3 contains 15 residues. Trimming removed 0 bases at V and 4 bases at J, with 13 bases between. The source was unsorted PBMCs, collected 1.9 years after starting antiretroviral therapy. This clonotype was sampled from a woman between 50 and 59 years old with HIV. The chain uses TRBV5-4 and TRBJ1-1, with a possible D match to TRBD1 (6 bases). CDR3 protein: CASSLAQGMVTEAFF. CDR3 coding DNA: TGTGCCAGCAGCTTGGCCCAGGGGATGGTCACTGAAGCTTTCTTT.